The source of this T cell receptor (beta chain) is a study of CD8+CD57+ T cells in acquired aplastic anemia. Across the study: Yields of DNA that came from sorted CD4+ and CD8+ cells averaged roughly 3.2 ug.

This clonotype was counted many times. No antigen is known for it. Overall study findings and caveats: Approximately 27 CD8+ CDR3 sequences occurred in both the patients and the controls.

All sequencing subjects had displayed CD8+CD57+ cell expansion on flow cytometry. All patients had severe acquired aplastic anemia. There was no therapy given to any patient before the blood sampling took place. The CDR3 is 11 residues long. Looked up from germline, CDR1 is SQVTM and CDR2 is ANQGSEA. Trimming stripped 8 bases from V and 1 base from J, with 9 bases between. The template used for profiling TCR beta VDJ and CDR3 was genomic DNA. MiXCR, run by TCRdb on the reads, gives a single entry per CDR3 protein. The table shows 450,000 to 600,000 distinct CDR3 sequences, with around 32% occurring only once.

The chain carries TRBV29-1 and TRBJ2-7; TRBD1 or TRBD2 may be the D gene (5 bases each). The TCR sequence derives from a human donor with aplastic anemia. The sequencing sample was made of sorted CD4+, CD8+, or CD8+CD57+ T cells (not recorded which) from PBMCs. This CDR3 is CSLGPSYEQYF. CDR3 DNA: TGCAGCTTGGGACCTTCCTACGAGCAGTACTTC.